This TCR beta chain was found in a study of blood T cells in healthy people across ages. Combining a sample-barcoded 5' primer with a J-beta primer mix, a second PCR ran for roughly 7 to 12 cycles. Each CDR3 protein gets one entry after TCRdb re-called the 5' RACE reads with MiXCR. This table has about 780,000 distinct CDR3 sequences, around 25% appearing once. V lost 4 bases and J 0 bases, leaving 13 bases between the germline ends. Germline V gene lookup returns CDR1 MDHEN and CDR2 SYDVKM. The CDR3 is 15 amino acids. The sample was also linked to a second study, of T cells of mothers and their children. That paper notes: Versus unrelated pairs, overlap was slightly higher in related mother-child pairs, without reaching significance.

This TCR was recovered from a boy aged 5-17 years in good health. What was sequenced was blood. The chain links TRBV28 to TRBJ2-7; D may be TRBD1 (6 bases). CDR3 nucleotide sequence: TGTGCCAGCAGTTCCTCAGGGGCGTCCTCCTACGAGCAGTACTTC. Protein sequence: CASSSSGASSYEQYF.